The subject of this entry is one TCR beta chain. No antigen is known for it. This sample was included in a study of cytomegalovirus exposure and HLA in healthy donors. Whole-study context: An earlier analysis identified 100 million to 130 million unique TCR beta sequences in some 170 million T cells.

Findings of the study overall: The availability of immune exposure information extended only to CMV serostatus. With further analysis later on, most CMV-associated TCR beta chains appeared HLA-restricted. V segments that were indistinguishable, TRBV6-2 and TRBV6-3 among them, were omitted from analysis.

The ends were cut back, 0 bases at V and 0 bases at J, with 11 bases in the middle. The CDR3 has 16 residues. CDR1 is MNHEY and CDR2 is SVGAGI in the germline V gene. The primer mix had 60 Vbeta and 13 Jbeta primers. Libraries were prepared by immunoSEQ multiplex PCR; TCRdb keeps only in-frame clonotypes and omits some of them. The sample lists under 110,000 clones, roughly 82% occurring once. The sequenced material came from PBMCs. The source of this sequence is a woman aged 45 to 65 in good health and CMV-seropositive. The chain recombines TRBV6-5 with TRBJ1-1, with D maybe TRBD1 (6 bases). The CDR3 spells CASSYSLGHMNTEAFF. The CDR3 nucleotides read TGTGCCAGCAGTTACTCTTTGGGACATATGAACACTGAAGCTTTCTTT.